This TCR beta chain was retrieved from a study of blood T cells in healthy people across ages. Study conclusions and caveats: Diversity estimated from one million T cells was considered an underestimate.

For the second PCR, which ran for about 7 to 11 cycles, a sample-barcoded 5' primer and a J-beta primer mix were used. Unique molecular identifiers of 12 random nucleotides labeled each cDNA. Via MiXCR, TCRdb re-called the 5' RACE reads, giving one row per CDR3 protein. The data contain approximately 670,000 distinct CDR3 sequences, around two fifths of them singletons. This CDR3 contains 15 residues. Per germline, CDR1 MNHNS and CDR2 SASEGT. Trimming pared 5 bases from V and 5 bases from J, leaving 15 bases between. The sample holds a few counts of this clonotype. The antigen remains undetermined. Individuals who donated were healthy Caucasians from Russia aged about 6 to 100. Peripheral blood from each donor was collected in a volume of roughly 9.2 milliliters.

The gene calls are TRBV6-1 and TRBJ1-4; the D gene is possibly TRBD1 (5 bases). This receptor was obtained from a man older than 75 in good health. Input material: blood. The CDR3 loop is CASSLTRDRNEKLFF. DNA of the CDR3: TGTGCCAGCAGTTTAACCCGGGACCGAAATGAAAAACTGTTTTTT.